This T cell receptor (beta chain) was sequenced for a study of cytomegalovirus exposure and HLA in healthy donors (dated by TCRdb to about 2017). Background for the entire study: In an earlier analysis of roughly 590 of the donors, 250 to 350 Gb of sequence data and 90 million to 130 million unique TCR beta sequences from roughly 180 million T cells were reported. Roughly 300 gigabases of sequencing data and approximately 92 million unique TCR sequences made up an early release that covered some 640 HLA-typed donors. The genetic ancestry cluster associated with self-reported Caucasian donors included about 84% of the roughly 400 genotyped donors. The study aimed to test whether signatures of past pathogen exposure could be identified by cataloging public T cell receptors. The study used immunosequencing to profile the T cell repertoires of hundreds of subjects and linked those repertoires to cytomegalovirus serostatus. In addition to the first cohort of 650 to 800 subjects, a separate validation cohort of approximately 130 different subjects was used. To predict cytomegalovirus infection status, the study combined high-throughput TCR immunosequencing, statistical association of individual TCRs with disease status, and machine learning. A later analysis re-examined previously published TCR beta repertoires from around 670 donors and added high-resolution HLA genotyping to investigate patterns of TCR occurrence. In the later analysis, no new phenotypic data were used to find candidate immune exposures; instead, reliance was placed on TCR beta sequences and their occurrence across donors. In an earlier analysis of roughly 540 of the donors, high-throughput TCR beta sequencing was used to judge whether each TCR beta V gene segment behaved as functional or pseudogenic. Alongside the repertoire data, information on donor age, sex, ethnicity and CMV serostatus was compiled. A later genetic analysis took genome-wide SNP genotypes for about three fifths of the 666 donors and used that subset as a discovery cohort. All discovery cohort repertoires had been generated using a single sequencing platform. Class I and class II HLA loci were covered by the typing at four-digit resolution. Typing coverage varied by locus: roughly 620-640 donors for A, B, C, DRB1 and DQB1; some 520 for DQA1; 600 to 610 for DPA1; 450 to 480 for DPB1. Roughly 5 DR-DQ haplotypes were handled as single units for association and clustering because linkage in the cohort was strong. Among around 400 genotyped donors of the cohort, an average of roughly 230,000 unique TCR beta nucleotide sequences was sequenced per donor, of which approximately 19% were non-productive.

The cohort comprised 666 healthy bone marrow donors. All cohort members were sampled while nominally healthy, although unrecorded immune exposures were likely present. The donor was CMV seronegative and belonged to the group of 380 or so seronegative cohort members. Every donor gave a peripheral blood sample, and the peripheral blood mononuclear cells from that sample were used for TCR beta sequencing. The Qiagen DNeasy Blood Extraction Kit was used to extract genomic DNA from the blood cell samples. The library was obtained by the immunoSEQ multiplex PCR assay. The multiplex PCR relied on a mix of 60 forward primers for TCR Vbeta segments and 13 reverse primers for TCR Jbeta segments. The CDR3 region of rearranged TCR beta genes was amplified from genomic DNA by a multiplex PCR assay. On the Illumina HiSeq System, the amplified TCR beta libraries were sequenced as 87-base-pair reads. Processing in the source paper ran as follows. A later analysis tallied some 79 million unique TCR beta chains across the 700 or so repertoires, and about 10 million of those chains were shared by two or more donors. Raw reads were error-corrected and collapsed into unique sequences by a nearest-neighbor algorithm in which closely related sequences were merged to remove PCR and sequencing errors. Alignment of CDR3 sequences to IMGT reference sequences was used to assign V, D and J gene segments. For a sequence to be retained, a match of at least six nucleotides was required to both a V gene segment and a J gene segment. A rearrangement counted as productive if the CDR3 had no stop codons and remained in frame with V and J, and every other rearrangement counted as non-productive. CDR3 was defined according to IMGT convention as the region running from the second conserved V-encoded cysteine to the conserved J-encoded phenylalanine. In an earlier analysis of 500 to 650 of the donors, sequences lacking an unambiguous match to a single V gene segment were excluded. In an earlier analysis of approximately 590 of the donors, V segments were called functional above 56.7% productive rearrangements and were called segregating when the between-donor standard deviation exceeded 5%. To diagnose cytomegalovirus status from the catalog of TCR beta chain sequences, a statistical classification framework was built. A later analysis assigned V and J genes by comparing TCR nucleotide sequences with IMGT/GENE-DB human TR gene sequences. The TCRdist pipeline was used in a later analysis to assign CDR3 sequences and most-parsimonious VDJ recombination scenarios. In a later analysis, each TCR beta chain was defined by its CDR3 amino acid sequence together with its V-gene family, and reads lacking a unique V-gene family were excluded. In a later analysis, fewer than 600 highly shared, low-generation-probability nucleotide sequences were removed to address suspected cross-contamination and a sequencing artifact. In a later analysis, a clonal expansion index for each public chain was calculated from normalized within-repertoire ranks of inferred template counts. In a later analysis, generation probabilities were computed with a VDJ recombination model fitted to out-of-frame rearrangements, and the resulting probabilities were checked against IGoR. Hypergeometric tests were used in a later analysis to score TCR-TCR, TCR-HLA and TCR-CMV co-occurrence, with a repertoire-size bias correction applied to the TCR pairs. In a later analysis, false discovery rates were estimated by permuting HLA or CMV assignments 20 times. A later analysis grouped co-occurring TCRs with DBSCAN, adding TCRdist sequence similarity when clustering within HLA-allele-positive subsets. For co-occurrence clustering, repertoires with fewer than 30,000 or more than 120,000 public chains were excluded, along with five repertoires with anomalous nucleotide sharing. TCRdb obtained this table from immuneACCESS and retained in-frame rearrangements with V and J assigned. These tables miss some clones; where compared with another copy, unresolved V genes account for less than half of the shortfall, and the remainder is unexplained. V and J calls and clone size are those listed in that table; D and trimming were worked out from the DNA. This sample holds 130,000 or so clones; around 79% were observed only once. The top ten clonotypes cover about 6% of the sample.

The paper as a whole reports these results and caveats: The classifier was reported to diagnose cytomegalovirus status with high specificity and sensitivity in both the original and validation cohorts. Compared with the approximately 670-donor mean, donors in an Asian-associated ancestry cluster had fewer N-insertions in productive TCRs, according to a later genetic analysis. Presence/absence analyses assumed roughly uniform sequencing depth across donors, an assumption that may not hold. In a later analysis, HLA-associated TCR beta chains showed more clonal expansion and lower generation probabilities than non-associated chains that were equally common. Over 15 rarely observed V segments, including chromosome 9 orphons, were excluded from the earlier analysis of some 590 of the donors because counts were too low. A group of highly shared sequence variants was considered likely to be a technical artifact of the sequencing pipeline. Only TCR beta chains were sequenced in this cohort, and the absence of alpha or paired-chain data limited detectable features. CMV serostatus was the only immune exposure information available for the cohort. Linkage disequilibrium might explain the correlated functional status among segregating V segments, but an unknown experimental factor could not be ruled out. The authors suggested that the approach could potentially be generalized to other disease states and immunological phenotypes. In a later analysis, most CMV-associated TCR beta chains were found to appear HLA-restricted, with HLA associations seemingly driven largely by CMV exposure. A further reported finding was that TCR beta sequences accurately predicted the HLA-A and HLA-B alleles for most subjects in the first cohort. A total of around 150 TCR beta chains were listed by the study as associated with cytomegalovirus. In vitro tests confirmed that a few of the cytomegalovirus-associated TCR beta chains recognize cytomegalovirus antigens. Several of the top co-occurrence clusters appeared to be linked to parvovirus B19, influenza, CMV and Epstein-Barr virus, according to a later analysis. While some public TCRs were present in many individuals, most TCR sequences turned up only very rarely across donors. A later genetic analysis associated a missense DCLRE1C variant with V-gene and J-gene trimming of TCR beta chains, and an independent cohort replicated the association. In a later analysis, some 17,000 TCR beta sequences were associated with specific HLA alleles at a false discovery rate of 0.05. Because some donors lacked HLA typing at each locus, the association tests relied only on the typed subset. When HLA alleles, especially DR and DQ, strongly co-occurred, attributing TCR associations to individual alleles was difficult. Some IMGT-functional V segments, including TRBV6-2 and TRBV6-3, could not be told apart with the 87-base-pair reads, so those segments were excluded. In an earlier analysis of some 540 of the donors, most TCR beta V segments appeared in productive rearrangements about 90% or about 30% of the time, broadly matching IMGT annotations. According to a later analysis, TCR association rates differed among HLA loci, with DRB1 alleles showing the most associated TCRs and HLA-C alleles showing the fewest.

Note on this clone: Its antigen remains unidentified. The record has no base qualities; no much larger clone is one base away.

From cysteine to phenylalanine, the CDR3 is 13 amino acids long. Only the CDR3 part of the read is kept: 39 bases, read in frame from the first base. CDR1 is given as SGHAT and CDR2 as FQNNGV, both from the germline V gene. V and J are truncated by 2 bases and 6 bases respectively, leaving an intervening sequence of 11 bases. This clonotype originated in a woman aged 40 to 50 in good health and CMV-seronegative. Sequences were obtained from PBMCs. Rearrangement joined TRBV11-2 to TRBJ2-7; TRBD1 could be the D gene, as 5 bases match. The sequence in DNA is TGTGCCAGCAGCTTAAGTGGGGCTTCCGAGCAGTACTTC. It is translated as CASSLSGASEQYF.